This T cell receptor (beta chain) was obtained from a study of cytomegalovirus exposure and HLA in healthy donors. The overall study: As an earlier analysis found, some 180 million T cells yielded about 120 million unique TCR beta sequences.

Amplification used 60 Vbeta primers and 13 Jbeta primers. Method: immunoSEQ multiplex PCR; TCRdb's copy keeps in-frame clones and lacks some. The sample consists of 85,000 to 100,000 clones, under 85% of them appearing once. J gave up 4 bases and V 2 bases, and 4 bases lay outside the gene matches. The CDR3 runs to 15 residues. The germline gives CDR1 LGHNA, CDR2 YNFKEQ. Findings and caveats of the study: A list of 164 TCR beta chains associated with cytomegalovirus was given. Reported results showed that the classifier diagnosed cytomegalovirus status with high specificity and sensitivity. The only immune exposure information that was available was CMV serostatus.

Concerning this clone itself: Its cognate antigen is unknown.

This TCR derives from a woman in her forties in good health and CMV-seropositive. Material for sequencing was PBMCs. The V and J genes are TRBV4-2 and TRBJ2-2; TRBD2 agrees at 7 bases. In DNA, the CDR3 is TGTGCCAGCAGCCAACCTGGGGGGGGCACCGGGGAGCTGTTTTTT. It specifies CASSQPGGGTGELFF.